This T cell receptor (beta chain) was sequenced during a study of control samples from healthy donors and cancer patients. The V end lost 6 bases, the J end lost 4 bases, and 10 bases lay between the germline ends. The germline V gene has CDR1 SGHTA and CDR2 FQGNSA. The CDR3 length is 13 residues. The repertoire was sequenced with immunoSEQ multiplex PCR; TCRdb's copy has only in-frame clones and lacks some. This sample has about 57,000 clones, with approximately 90% found just once. The gene calls are TRBV7-2 and TRBJ1-5; D is possibly TRBD1 (6 bases). The sequence came from a man younger than 40 with colorectal cancer. Sequencing used PBMCs. CDR3 residues: CASSRTANQPQHF. CDR3 nucleotide sequence: TGTGCCAGCAGTCGGACAGCTAATCAGCCCCAGCATTTT.